These T cell receptor beta chains were read from a single sample in a study of post-analysis software for immune sequencing data. TCRdb passed the PCR reads through MiXCR, listing each CDR3 protein once. Among roughly 870,000 distinct CDR3 sequences listed, 53% were seen once. Material: blood. The receptor source for this set is a girl under 18 with multiple sclerosis. Both conserved end residues are part of each CDR3.

J: TRBJ1-5
V: TRBV20-1
length: 15
CDR3: CSAIRQGSSNQPQHF

J: TRBJ1-5
V: TRBV9
length: 14
CDR3: CASSVQPEGQPQHF

J: TRBJ2-5
V: TRBV6-5
length: 14
CDR3: CASSPTGMAETQYF

J: TRBJ2-1
V: TRBV6-1
length: 21
CDR3: CASSAKNGDLEGAYPYNEQFF

J: TRBJ1-2
V: TRBV29-1
length: 14
CDR3: CSVEPGQSFGGYTF

J: TRBJ2-1
V: TRBV24-1
length: 16
CDR3: CATSDAGTGGVHEQFF

J: TRBJ2-7
V: TRBV12-3/TRBV12-4
length: 14
CDR3: CVSRFGTSSGEQYF

J: TRBJ2-7
V: TRBV12-3/TRBV12-4
length: 14
CDR3: CASSLGGRGYEQYF

J: TRBJ2-5
V: TRBV4-1
length: 17
CDR3: CASSQDHTGEYQETQYF

J: TRBJ2-6
V: TRBV11-2
length: 17
CDR3: CASNTEVAFSGANVLTF

J: TRBJ2-7
V: TRBV9
length: 15
CDR3: CASSPRLAGCYEQYF

J: TRBJ2-7
V: TRBV20-1
length: 14
CDR3: CSASPGTGTWEQYF

J: TRBJ1-6
V: TRBV12-3/TRBV12-4
length: 15
CDR3: CASSLLGRAHSPLHF

J: TRBJ2-3
V: TRBV20-1
length: 11
CDR3: CNASRADTQYF

J: TRBJ2-7
V: TRBV12-3/TRBV12-4
length: 14
CDR3: CASSKDTALPGQYF

J: TRBJ1-5
V: TRBV6-2/TRBV6-3
length: 16
CDR3: CASSYGPRGVNQPQHF

J: TRBJ2-3
V: TRBV4-2
length: 14
CDR3: CASSQSWGTDTQYF

J: TRBJ2-5
V: TRBV5-1
length: 16
CDR3: CASSDRQGRIRETQYF

J: .
V: TRBV12-5
length: 14
CDR3: CASGLTGTHNEQYF

J: TRBJ2-7
V: TRBV29-1
length: 18
CDR3: CSVEYPLAGVPNSYEQYF

J: TRBJ1-2
V: TRBV20-1
length: 13
CDR3: CSAYDRAVYGYTF

J: TRBJ2-2
V: TRBV2
length: 16
CDR3: CATSRELALMTGELFF